These 7 T cell receptor beta chains came from one sample sequenced in a study of blood T cell repertoires in COVID-19. TCRdb's copy holds only in-frame clones and misses some; the assay was immunoSEQ multiplex PCR. The table shows under 300,000 clones, with about 90% occurring only once. The sample taken for sequencing was PBMCs or T cells enriched from blood (not recorded which). These receptors all stem from a woman in her forties with acute COVID-19.

This rearrangement joins TRBV7-3 to TRBJ2-5; 8 bases line up with TRBD2. J gave up 4 bases and V 5 bases, and 6 bases lay outside the gene matches. The CDR3 covers 14 residues. Per germline, CDR1 SGHTA and CDR2 FQGTGA. The CDR3 nucleotides are TGTGCCAGCAGCCTTAGCGGGAATGGAGAGACCCAGTACTTC. Translating gives CASSLSGNGETQYF.

Concerning this clone: The identical CDR3 is also encoded by other nucleotide sequences in the sample. The rearrangement uses TRBV2 and TRBJ2-7; 10 bases are shared with TRBD2. There are 14 residues in the CDR3. Trimming took 6 bases from V and 0 from J; bases not matched to a gene: 2. Germline-derived CDR1 and CDR2 are SNHLY and FYNNEI. CDR3 bases: TGTGCCAGCAGACGGACTAGCGGCTCCTACGAGCAGTACTTC. Translation: CASRRTSGSYEQYF.

This chain joins TRBV5-4 and TRBJ1-2; D not certain. With 1 base removed from V and 2 bases from J, the gap between germline ends came to 6 bases. The CDR3 contains 13 residues. The germline CDR1 and CDR2 sequences are SGHNT and YYREEE (reference sequence). CDR3 amino acids: CASSLNSNYGYTF. CDR3 DNA: TGTGCCAGCAGCTTGAACAGCAACTATGGCTACACCTTC. The entire variable domain, with the rest obtained from reference TRBV5-4 and TRBJ1-2, is as follows: ETGVTQSPTHLIKTRGQQVTLRCSSQSGHNTVSWYQQALGQGPQFIFQYYREEENGRGNFPPRFSGLQFPNYSSELNVNALELDDSALYLCASSLNSNYGYTFGSGTRLTVV.

The CDR3 is CASSQAGGRISYNEQFF. In DNA form, the CDR3 reads TGTGCCAGCAGCCAGGCTGGCGGGCGGATCTCCTACAATGAGCAGTTCTTC. The J gene is TRBJ2-1, the V gene TRBV4-2, with D perhaps matching TRBD2 (5 bases). Germline assignment: CDR1 LGHNA and CDR2 YNFKEQ. CDR3 length equals 17 residues. The V end was cut by 3 bases, the J end by 0 bases, with 15 bases between.

The gene calls are TRBV12-5 and TRBJ1-5; TRBD1 matches at 7 bases. Germline-derived CDR1 and CDR2 are LGHNT and FRNRAP. V was pared by 3 bases and J by 4 bases, with 6 bases of the junction left unmatched. This CDR3 comprises 15 residues. CDR3 loop: CASGLQGIPNQPQHF. CDR3 coding DNA: TGTGCTAGTGGTTTACAGGGGATCCCTAATCAGCCCCAGCATTTT.

V gene TRBV19 combines with J gene TRBJ1-2; no clear D. The CDR3 runs 14 residues. The germline V gene has CDR1 LNHDA and CDR2 SQIVND (reference sequence). V was shortened by 0 bases and J by 4 bases, with 9 bases between the two germline ends. CDR3 coding DNA: TGTGCCAGTAGTATAGATATGAACAGCTATGGCTACACCTTC. This sequence encodes CASSIDMNSYGYTF. Based on the CDR3 plus reference TRBV19 and TRBJ1-2, the full variable domain is DGGITQSPKYLFRKEGQNVTLSCEQNLNHDAMYWYRQDPGQGLRLIYYSQIVNDFQKGDIAEGYSVSREKKESFPLTVTSAQKNPTAFYLCASSIDMNSYGYTFGSGTRLTVV.

For the CDR3, the DNA is TGTGCCAGTAGTATAGCCAGGGGGACTTTCTTT. The encoded protein is CASSIARGTFF. This rearrangement joins TRBV19 to TRBJ1-1; the match to TRBD1 covers 7 bases. Per the germline V gene, CDR1 is LNHDA and CDR2 is SQIVND (reference sequence). CDR3 length: 11 amino acids. Trimming cost V 1 base and J 12 bases; bases outside gene matches: 2.